The T cell receptor (beta chain) under discussion was sequenced for a study of cytomegalovirus exposure and HLA in healthy donors. The overall study: According to later analysis, the same platform produced the 90 to 150 validation and 666 first-cohort repertoires. General observations from the study: One later analysis, an examination of the approximately 120 validation repertoires, found that first-cohort TCR clusters tended to co-occur in them.

As for this clone: Its antigen remains unidentified.

Germline values: CDR1 SGHKS, CDR2 YYEKEE (reference sequence). Trimming removed 2 bases from V and 5 bases from J, with 14 bases in between. CDR3 size: 14 residues. Measured with immunoSEQ multiplex PCR; TCRdb has only the in-frame clones, and not every one. The data contain about 170,000 clones, roughly 90% of them singletons. Sequencing was performed on PBMCs. This sequence originates from a woman aged 18 to 35 in good health and CMV-seronegative. J is TRBJ2-7 and V is TRBV5-5; maybe TRBD1 (6 bases). CDR3 sequence: CASSLQGGGNEQYF. The CDR3 DNA reads TGTGCCAGCAGCTTACAGGGCGGTGGGAACGAGCAGTACTTC.